Given below is one TCR beta chain in context. The V and J ends lost 6 bases and 3 bases, in that order; junction bases with no gene match: 13. Per germline, CDR1 MNHEY and CDR2 SVGEGT. The CDR3 is made up of 16 amino acids. The data originate from a study of CD8 T cells in Susac syndrome. Reverse transcription used roughly 0.45 to 1 ug RNA and random hexamers. Amplification of the TCR beta CDR3 was carried out by immunoSEQ multiplex PCR, which spanned a total of 54 Vbeta and 13 Jbeta segments. TCRdb re-called the immunoSEQ multiplex PCR reads with MiXCR, one entry per CDR3 protein. The data contain over 100,000 distinct CDR3 sequences, 95% to 98% of them singletons. CD8+ and CD4+ T cells taken from blood had their TCR beta sequenced. The individuals used as controls were healthy donors who had been matched for both age and sex. Negative isolation was used for CD8+ and CD4+ T cells, and FACS enrichment was applied to TEMRA cells.

The chain uses TRBV6-2 or TRBV6-3 and TRBJ2-7, with 8 bases identical to TRBD2. Material for sequencing was CD4+ T cells from PBMCs. This clonotype originated in a human donor in good health. The chain's CDR3 is CASRGVAGGLRYEQYF. CDR3 coding DNA: TGTGCCAGCAGAGGGGTCGCGGGAGGTCTCCGCTACGAGCAGTACTTC.